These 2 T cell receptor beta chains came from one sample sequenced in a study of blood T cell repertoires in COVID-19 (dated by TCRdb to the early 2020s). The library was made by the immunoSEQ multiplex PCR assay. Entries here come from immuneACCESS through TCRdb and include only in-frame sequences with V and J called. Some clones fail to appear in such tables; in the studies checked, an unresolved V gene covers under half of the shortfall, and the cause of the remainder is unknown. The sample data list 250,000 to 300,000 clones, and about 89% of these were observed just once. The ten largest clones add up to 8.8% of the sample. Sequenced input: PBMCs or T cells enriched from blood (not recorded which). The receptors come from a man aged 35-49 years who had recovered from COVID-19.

The CDR3 loop reads CSVESFGAVGQYF. In nucleotides, the CDR3 is TGCAGCGTTGAGTCATTTGGGGCCGTAGGGCAGTATTTT. The chain links TRBV29-1 to TRBJ2-3; maybe TRBD1 (5 bases). From germline, CDR1 is SQVTM and CDR2 ANQGSEA. The CDR3 totals 13 residues. V dropped 3 bases and J dropped 11 bases, with 18 bases sitting between them.

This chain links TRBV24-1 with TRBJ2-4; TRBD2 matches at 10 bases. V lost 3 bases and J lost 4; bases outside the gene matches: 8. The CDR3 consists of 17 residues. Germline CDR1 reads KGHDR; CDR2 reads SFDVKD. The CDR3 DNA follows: TGTGCCACCAGTGATAATGTTAGCGGGGGGCGAAAAAACATTCAGTACTTC. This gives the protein CATSDNVSGGRKNIQYF.